The entry that follows covers one TCR beta chain sequence. The antigen remains unidentified. Treatment: some 19 received Ad26.COV2.S at low or high dose, single or two shots; several received placebo; per-sample allocation not given. Sampling was done on day 63 after the first vaccine or placebo injection. A Boston donor was an adult aged 18-55 years. Expressing Wuhan-strain SARS-CoV-2 spike, an Ad26 vector served as the vaccine. Some clones are missing from TCRdb's copy, which holds only in-frame ones; the method was immunoSEQ multiplex PCR. The sample has roughly 240,000 clones; over 75% are singletons. These data originate in a study of Ad26.COV2.S vaccination and SARS-CoV-2 variants. Background on the study: Participant was drawn from the COV1001 Ad26.COV2.S trial arm. General study points: Assessments of TCR breadth and depth may have underestimated the total T cell responses.

This CDR3 region has 12 residues. Between the trimmed V and J ends, which lost 5 bases and 8 bases, there was a span of 10 bases. In germline, CDR1 is MNHEY, CDR2 SVGEGT. The sample here was peripheral blood, taken in a trial of Ad26.COV2.S vaccine versus placebo. The clonotype comes from a person between 18 and 65 years old who received the Ad26.COV2.S COVID-19 vaccine or a placebo. J is TRBJ2-1 and V is TRBV6-2 or TRBV6-3, with D possibly matching TRBD1 (5 bases). The CDR3 region has the DNA TGTGCCAGCAGTCCCCAGGGCTATGAGCAGTTCTTC. Translated, it gives CASSPQGYEQFF.